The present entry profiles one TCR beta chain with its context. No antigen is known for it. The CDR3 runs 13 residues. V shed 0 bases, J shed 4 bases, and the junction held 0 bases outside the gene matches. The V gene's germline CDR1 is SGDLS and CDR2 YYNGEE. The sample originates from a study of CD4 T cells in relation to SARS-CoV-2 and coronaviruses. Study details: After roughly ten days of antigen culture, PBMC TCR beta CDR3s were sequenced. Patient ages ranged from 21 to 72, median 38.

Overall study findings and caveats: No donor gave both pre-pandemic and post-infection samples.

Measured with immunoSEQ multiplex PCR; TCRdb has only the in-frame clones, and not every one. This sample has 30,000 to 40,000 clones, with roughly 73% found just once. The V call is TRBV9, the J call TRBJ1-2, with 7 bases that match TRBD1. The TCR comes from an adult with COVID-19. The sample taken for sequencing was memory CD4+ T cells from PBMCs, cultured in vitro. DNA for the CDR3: TGTGCCAGCAGCGTAGGGGACAGCTATGGCTACACCTTC. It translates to CASSVGDSYGYTF. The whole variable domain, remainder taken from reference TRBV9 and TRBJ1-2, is DSGVTQTPKHLITATGQRVTLRCSPRSGDLSVYWYQQSLDQGLQFLIQYYNGEERAKGNILERFSAQQFPDLHSELNLSSLELGDSALYFCASSVGDSYGYTFGSGTRLTVV.